One sample yielded the 20 T cell receptor beta chains listed below, sequenced in a study of tumor-infiltrating lymphocytes in oesophageal squamous cell carcinoma. TCRdb ran MiXCR on the PCR reads and lists one entry per CDR3 protein. The sample lists thousands of distinct CDR3 sequences, more than 15% occurring once. Sequencing used blood. All receptors come from a male donor with esophageal squamous cell carcinoma.

This clonotype has a count of ten or more. This sequence may be a read error, since a much larger clone differs from it by one base. The chain is built from TRBV6-1 and TRBJ2-5, with TRBD2 matching over 14 bases. Germline CDR1 reads MNHNS; CDR2 reads SASEGT. Trimming took 10 bases from V and 11 from J; bases not matched to a gene: 15. The CDR3 extends over 15 amino acids. The CDR3 region is CAIAKGLAGVNEQYF. CDR3 sequence (DNA): TGTGCCATCGCGAAGGGACTAGCGGGGGTCAATGAGCAGTACTTC.

V and J are TRBV3-1 and TRBJ1-2; D uncertain. CDR1 is LGHDT, CDR2 YNNKEL, per germline (reference sequence). V was shortened by 3 bases and J by 4 bases, with 6 bases between the two germline ends. The CDR3 sequence is 12 residues long. CDR3 loop: CASSQPFYGYTF. In nucleotides, the CDR3 is TGTGCCAGCAGCCAGCCTTTCTATGGCTACACCTTC.

The table lists this clonotype with many counts. V usage is TRBV5-4 and J usage is TRBJ2-5; D is perhaps TRBD1 (5 bases). Matching the DNA end better, TRBJ2-7 makes the J call doubtful. CDR1 SGHNT and CDR2 YYREEE come from the germline V gene (reference sequence). The CDR3 has 14 residues. The CDR3 spells CASSLVAGNHEQYF. The CDR3 DNA follows: TGTGCCAGCAGCTTGGTTGCAGGGAACCACGAGCAGTACTTC.

At least ten counts were recorded for this clonotype. The chain uses TRBV6-1 and TRBJ1-1; tentative D call: TRBD1 (6 bases). Germline CDR1 is MNHNS and CDR2 is SASEGT. V lost 5 bases, J lost 0 bases, and 16 bases lay in between. The CDR3 is 16 amino acids. CDR3 sequence: CASSRSGRDMNTEAFF. The CDR3 DNA reads TGTGCCAGCAGTCGCTCTGGCCGGGACATGAACACTGAAGCTTTCTTT.

CDR3 nucleotide sequence: TGCGCCAGCAGCCAAGATGTAGGGGCGAACACCGGGGAGCTGTTTTTT. It encodes CASSQDVGANTGELFF. V is TRBV4-1 and J is TRBJ2-2, with TRBD1 as a possible D gene (5 bases). CDR3 length equals 16 residues. CDR1 and CDR2 (germline): MGHRA, YSYEKL. Trimming shortened V by 0 bases and J by 0 bases, and 8 bases separated the two germline ends.

Judged by abundance, this clonotype is medium-sized. The chain has TRBV6-1 and TRBJ2-3; D possibly corresponds to TRBD2 (5 bases). The CDR3 sequence is 14 residues long. The V end lost 8 bases, the J end lost 2 bases, and 14 bases lay between the germline ends. The germline CDR1 and CDR2 sequences are MNHNS and SASEGT. This chain's CDR3 is CASRGHTLTDTQYF. The CDR3 nucleotides read TGTGCCAGCCGCGGGCACACACTCACAGATACGCAGTATTTT.

In its sample, this clonotype was seen once. One end of the junction is discordant with germline, which a read error may explain. The chain employs TRBV25-1 and TRBJ1-6; tentative D call: TRBD1 (5 bases). Germline V lookup: CDR1 MGHDK, CDR2 SYGVNS. The length of the CDR3 is 15 residues. The CDR3 reads CASSELSLAGGEQYF. Written as DNA, the CDR3 is TGTGCCAGCAGTGAATTGAGTTTAGCGGGGGGAGAGCAGTACTTT.

A word on this clonotype: A much larger clone is a single base away; this may be a read error. The chain employs TRBV7-6 and TRBJ1-6; D might be TRBD1 (6 bases). The CDR3 sequence is 13 residues long. The V gene lost 7 bases and the J gene lost 12 bases, with 16 bases spanning the gap. Germline lookup yields CDR1 SGHVS and CDR2 FNYEAQ. CDR3 residues: CASKQGSGLPLHF. The CDR3 coding sequence is TGTGCCAGCAAGCAGGGGAGTGGGTTACCCCTCCACTTT.

This clonotype was counted many times. This likely comes from a read error, as the CDR3 has no conserved phenylalanine or tryptophan at its end. It is unclear where the CDR3 begins or ends on the DNA, so no DNA is shown, and the CDR3 is as TCRdb lists it. The V and J genes are TRBV7-8 and TRBJ2-7; TRBD1, the D gene given by the table, was not confirmed from the DNA. From its first to its last residue, the CDR3 has 17 amino acids. From germline, CDR1 is SGHVS and CDR2 FQNEAQ. CDR3 in amino acids: CASSPDRGLDYGYTFGS.

A few counts support this clonotype. The chain recombines TRBV9 with TRBJ1-1, with D perhaps TRBD1 (6 bases). The CDR3 contains 14 residues. From germline, CDR1 is SGDLS and CDR2 YYNGEE. The V end was cut by 0 bases, the J end by 5 bases, with 11 bases between. The CDR3 loop is CASSVDQGRTEAFF. CDR3 nucleotide sequence: TGTGCCAGCAGCGTAGATCAGGGGCGTACTGAAGCTTTCTTT.

The sample holds one count of this clonotype. The CDR3 DNA sequence: TGTGCCAGCAGTTTCTCGGTGGCCGGGGAGCTGTACTTC. This translates into CASSFSVAGELYF. V gene TRBV12-3 or TRBV12-4 combines with J gene TRBJ2-4; D is perhaps TRBD2 (5 bases). This CDR3 comprises 13 residues. The V and J ends lost 3 bases and 15 bases respectively, with 18 bases between them.

This clonotype has ten or more counts. A much bigger clone sits one base away, suggesting this may be a read error. This chain joins TRBV11-2 and TRBJ2-7, with D maybe TRBD2 (5 bases). This CDR3 has 14 residues. V lost 2 bases, J lost 7 bases, and 15 bases lay in between. Germline-derived CDR1 and CDR2 are SGHAT and FQNNGV. CDR3 coding DNA: TGTGCCAGCAGCTTATGGGCAGCGGCGAATGAGCAGTACTTC. Translated: CASSLWAAANEQYF.

This clonotype showed up just a few times. The chain has TRBV5-5 and TRBJ2-3, with 13 bases lining up with TRBD2. J was trimmed by 3 bases and V by 0 bases; bases with no gene match: 1. The CDR3 is 16 amino acids. Germline V lookup: CDR1 SGHKS, CDR2 YYEKEE (reference sequence). The CDR3 region has the DNA TGTGCCAGCAGCTTGGAACTAGCGGGGGGGACAGATACGCAGTATTTT. Translation: CASSLELAGGTDTQYF.

The chain joins TRBV5-1 to TRBJ2-1, with TRBD1 matching 9 bases. CDR3 length: 15 amino acids. Germline loops: CDR1 SGHRS, CDR2 YFSETQ. The ends lost 4 bases at V and 4 bases at J; junction bases unmatched: 6. The CDR3 DNA reads TGCGCCAGCAGCCAGGGACAGGGAGGGTACAATGAGCAGTTCTTC. Protein sequence: CASSQGQGGYNEQFF.

This clonotype was counted ten times or more. The chain uses TRBV5-5 and TRBJ2-1, with D unclear. The CDR3 has 13 residues. Germline-derived CDR1 and CDR2 are SGHKS and YYEKEE (reference sequence). Trimming shortened V by 6 bases and J by 8 bases, and 15 bases separated the two germline ends. CDR3: CASTLRRGHEQFF. The CDR3 coding sequence is TGTGCCAGCACCCTTAGACGCGGCCATGAGCAGTTCTTC.

The chain links TRBV9 to TRBJ2-3, with D tentatively TRBD1 or TRBD2 (5 bases each). The CDR3 runs 14 residues. Per the germline V gene, CDR1 is SGDLS and CDR2 is YYNGEE. V was clipped by 3 bases and J by 11 bases, with 19 bases between them. The CDR3 loop reads CASSGVGAYNEQYF. The CDR3 region has the DNA TGTGCCAGCAGCGGTGTCGGGGCCTACAATGAGCAGTATTTT.

This clonotype came up many times. The CDR3 sequence is CASSQEVNYGYTF. The CDR3 nucleotides are TGTGCCAGCAGCCAGGAGGTGAACTATGGCTACACCTTC. V and J are TRBV11-2 and TRBJ1-2; D gene ambiguous. Between the trimmed V and J ends, which lost 5 bases and 2 bases, there was a span of 9 bases. Looked up from germline, CDR1 is SGHAT and CDR2 is FQNNGV. The CDR3 is 13 amino acids.

This clonotype was observed many times. This may stem from a read error, because a much larger clone lies one nucleotide away. V is TRBV11-2 and J is TRBJ2-1; D remains ambiguous. The CDR3 runs to 12 residues. Germline values: CDR1 SGHAT, CDR2 FQNNGV. Trimming shortened V by 2 bases and J by 13 bases, and 12 bases separated the two germline ends. This chain's CDR3 is CASSLTPETQFF. DNA of the CDR3: TGTGCCAGCAGCTTAACGCCAGAGACCCAGTTCTTC.

This clonotype was recorded many times. The chain recombines TRBV5-5 with TRBJ2-3; 9 bases are shared with TRBD2. The CDR3 sequence is 15 residues long. Germline CDR1 reads SGHKS; CDR2 reads YYEKEE (reference sequence). J was trimmed by 1 base and V by 3 bases; bases with no gene match: 3. CDR3 amino acids: CASSSLAGGTDTQYF. The CDR3 bases are TGTGCCAGCAGCTCGTTAGCGGGGGGCACAGATACGCAGTATTTT.

In this sample, this clonotype turned up a few times. Since a much larger clone is just one base distant, this may be a read error. This CDR3 is missing its conserved last phenylalanine or tryptophan, likely due to a read error. This chain connects TRBV11-2 to TRBJ2-5; unclear D gene. The J call is doubtful: the DNA matches TRBJ2-1 better. Germline CDR1 SGHAT, CDR2 FQNNGV. CDR3 length: 15 residues. The CDR3 reads CASSLGIPREGGQFL. DNA of the CDR3: TGTGCCAGCAGCTTAGGAATCCCAAGGGAAGGTGGGCAGTTCTTA.